This T cell receptor (beta chain) was sequenced during a study of control samples from healthy donors and cancer patients. CDR3 size: 18 residues. Unmatched junction bases numbered 11, after V lost 3 bases and J lost 1 base. Germline CDR1 is SEHNR and CDR2 is FQNEAQ (reference sequence). Measured with immunoSEQ multiplex PCR; TCRdb has only the in-frame clones, and not every one. Seen here are around 130,000 clones, roughly 91% observed once, and the top ten hold roughly 1.7%. Sample: PBMCs. The rearrangement uses TRBV7-9 and TRBJ2-7; 11 nucleotides match TRBD1. The sequence was collected from a man in his fifties or sixties with head and neck cancer. The CDR3: CASSLRTGGVSMSYEQYF. CDR3 DNA: TGTGCCAGCAGCTTGCGGACAGGGGGCGTGAGTATGTCCTACGAGCAGTACTTC.